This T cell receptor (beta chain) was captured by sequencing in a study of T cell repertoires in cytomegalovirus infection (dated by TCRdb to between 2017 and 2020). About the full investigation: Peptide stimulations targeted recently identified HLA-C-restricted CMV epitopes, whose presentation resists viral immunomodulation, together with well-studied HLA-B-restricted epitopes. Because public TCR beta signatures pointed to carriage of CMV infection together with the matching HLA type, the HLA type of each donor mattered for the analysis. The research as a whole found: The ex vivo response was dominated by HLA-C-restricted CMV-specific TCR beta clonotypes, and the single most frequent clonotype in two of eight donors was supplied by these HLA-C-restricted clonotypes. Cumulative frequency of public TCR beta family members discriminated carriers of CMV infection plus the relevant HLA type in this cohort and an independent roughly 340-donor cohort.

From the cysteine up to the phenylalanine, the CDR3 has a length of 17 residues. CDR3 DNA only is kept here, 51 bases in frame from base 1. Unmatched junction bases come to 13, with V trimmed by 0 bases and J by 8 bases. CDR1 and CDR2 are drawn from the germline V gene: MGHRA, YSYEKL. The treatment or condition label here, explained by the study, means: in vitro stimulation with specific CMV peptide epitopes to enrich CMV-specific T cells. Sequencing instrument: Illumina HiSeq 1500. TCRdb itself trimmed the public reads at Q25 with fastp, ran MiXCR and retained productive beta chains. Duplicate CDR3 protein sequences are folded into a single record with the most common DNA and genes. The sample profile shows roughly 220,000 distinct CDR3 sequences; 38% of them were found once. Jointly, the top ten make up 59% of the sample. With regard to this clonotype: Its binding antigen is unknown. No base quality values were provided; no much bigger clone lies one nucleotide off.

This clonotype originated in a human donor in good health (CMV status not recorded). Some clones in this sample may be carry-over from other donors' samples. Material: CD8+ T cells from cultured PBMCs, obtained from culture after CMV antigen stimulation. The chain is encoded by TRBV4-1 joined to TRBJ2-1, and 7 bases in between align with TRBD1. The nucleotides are TGCGCCAGCAGCCAAGATGGAGTGACAGGACAGGCCGATGAGCAGTTCTTC. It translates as CASSQDGVTGQADEQFF.